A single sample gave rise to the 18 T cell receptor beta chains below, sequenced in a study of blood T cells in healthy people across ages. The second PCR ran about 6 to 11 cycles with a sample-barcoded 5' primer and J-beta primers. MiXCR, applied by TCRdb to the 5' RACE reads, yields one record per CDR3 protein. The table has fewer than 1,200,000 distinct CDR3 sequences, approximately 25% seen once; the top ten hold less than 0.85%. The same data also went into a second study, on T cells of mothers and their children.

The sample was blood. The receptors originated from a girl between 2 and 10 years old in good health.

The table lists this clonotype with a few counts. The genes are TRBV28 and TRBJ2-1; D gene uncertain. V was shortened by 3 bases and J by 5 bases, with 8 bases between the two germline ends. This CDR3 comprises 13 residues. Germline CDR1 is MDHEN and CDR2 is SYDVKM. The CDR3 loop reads CASSFRGNNEQFF. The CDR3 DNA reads TGTGCCAGCAGTTTTCGCGGAAACAATGAGCAGTTCTTC.

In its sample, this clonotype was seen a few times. DNA of the CDR3: TGTGCCAGCAGGCCCGGGACTACTGAAGAGACCCAGTACTTC. Its protein is CASRPGTTEETQYF. This chain links TRBV28 with TRBJ2-5; TRBD2 aligns across 7 bases. Germline loops: CDR1 MDHEN, CDR2 SYDVKM. J was trimmed by 3 bases and V by 6 bases; bases with no gene match: 7. The CDR3 has 14 amino acids.

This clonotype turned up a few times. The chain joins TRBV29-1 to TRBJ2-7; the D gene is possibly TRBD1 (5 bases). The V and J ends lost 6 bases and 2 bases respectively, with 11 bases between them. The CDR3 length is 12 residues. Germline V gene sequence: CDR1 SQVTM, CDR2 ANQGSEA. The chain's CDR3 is CSVDTEAYEQYF. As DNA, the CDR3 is TGCAGCGTGGACACAGAAGCCTACGAGCAGTACTTC.

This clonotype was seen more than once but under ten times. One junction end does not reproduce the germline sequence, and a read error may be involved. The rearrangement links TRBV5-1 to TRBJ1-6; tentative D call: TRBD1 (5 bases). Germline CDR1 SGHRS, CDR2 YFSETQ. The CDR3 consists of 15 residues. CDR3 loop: CASTRLGDRNSPLRF. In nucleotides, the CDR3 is TGCGCCAGCACAAGGTTAGGTGACAGAAATTCACCCCTCCGCTTT.

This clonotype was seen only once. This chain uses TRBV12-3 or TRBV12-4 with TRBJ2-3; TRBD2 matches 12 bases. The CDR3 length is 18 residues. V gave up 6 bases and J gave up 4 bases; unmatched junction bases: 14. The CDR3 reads CASRRTSGMGRSADTQYF. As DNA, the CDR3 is TGTGCCAGCAGGCGGACTAGCGGGATGGGTCGTAGCGCAGATACGCAGTATTTT.

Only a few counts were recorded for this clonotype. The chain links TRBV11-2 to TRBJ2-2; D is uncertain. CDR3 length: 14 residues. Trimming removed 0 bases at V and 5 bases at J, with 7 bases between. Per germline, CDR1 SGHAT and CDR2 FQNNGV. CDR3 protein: CASSLDFDTGELFF. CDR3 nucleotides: TGTGCCAGCAGCTTAGATTTCGATACCGGGGAGCTGTTTTTT.

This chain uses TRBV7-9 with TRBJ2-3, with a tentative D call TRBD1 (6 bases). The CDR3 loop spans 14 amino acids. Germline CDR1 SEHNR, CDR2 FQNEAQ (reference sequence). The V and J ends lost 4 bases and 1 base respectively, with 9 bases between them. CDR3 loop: CASSWDTRTDTQYF. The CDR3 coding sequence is TGTGCCAGCAGCTGGGACACCCGCACAGATACGCAGTATTTT.

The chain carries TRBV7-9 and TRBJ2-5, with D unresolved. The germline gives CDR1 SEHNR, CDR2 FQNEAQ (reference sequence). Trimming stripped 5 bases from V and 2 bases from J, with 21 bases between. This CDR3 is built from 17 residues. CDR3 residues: CASSALKGADRQETQYF. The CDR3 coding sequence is TGTGCCAGCAGCGCACTGAAGGGCGCGGACCGTCAAGAGACCCAGTACTTC.

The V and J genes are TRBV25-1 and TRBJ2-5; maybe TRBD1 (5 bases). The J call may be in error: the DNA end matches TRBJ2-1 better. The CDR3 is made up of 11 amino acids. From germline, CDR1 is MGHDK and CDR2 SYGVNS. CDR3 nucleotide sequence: TGTGCCAGCGGGGCGAAGGTTGAGCAGTTCTTC. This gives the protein CASGAKVEQFF.

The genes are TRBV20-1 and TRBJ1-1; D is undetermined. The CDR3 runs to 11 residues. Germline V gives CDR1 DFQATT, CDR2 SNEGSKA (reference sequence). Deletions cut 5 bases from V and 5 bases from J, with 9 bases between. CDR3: CSALEGTEAFF. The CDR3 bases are TGCAGTGCTCTCGAGGGTACTGAAGCTTTCTTT.

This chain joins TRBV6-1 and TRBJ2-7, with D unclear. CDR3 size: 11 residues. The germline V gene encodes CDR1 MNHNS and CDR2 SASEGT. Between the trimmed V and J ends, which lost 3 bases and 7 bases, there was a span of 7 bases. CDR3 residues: CASSDAREQYF. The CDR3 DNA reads TGTGCCAGCAGTGATGCGCGAGAGCAGTACTTC.

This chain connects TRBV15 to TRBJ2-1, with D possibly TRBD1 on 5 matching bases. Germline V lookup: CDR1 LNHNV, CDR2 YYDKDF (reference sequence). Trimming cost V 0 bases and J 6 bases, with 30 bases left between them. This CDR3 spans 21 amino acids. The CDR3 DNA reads TGTGCCACCAGCAGAGATCGGTGGCAGGGCCTTTCCCGTCGCGCTTCCAATGAGCAGTTCTTC. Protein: CATSRDRWQGLSRRASNEQFF.

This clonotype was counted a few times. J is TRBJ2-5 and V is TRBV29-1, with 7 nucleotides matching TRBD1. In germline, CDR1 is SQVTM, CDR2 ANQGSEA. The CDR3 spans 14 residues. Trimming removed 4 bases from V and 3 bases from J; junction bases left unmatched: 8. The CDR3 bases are TGCAGCGTTGTGGGGACAGCCAAAGAAGAGACCCAGTACTTC. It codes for CSVVGTAKEETQYF.

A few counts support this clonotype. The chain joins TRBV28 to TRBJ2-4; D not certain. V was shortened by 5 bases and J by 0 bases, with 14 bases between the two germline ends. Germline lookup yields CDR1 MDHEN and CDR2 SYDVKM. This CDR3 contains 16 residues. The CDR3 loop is CASSESGPLAKNIQYF. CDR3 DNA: TGTGCCAGCAGTGAATCCGGCCCCCTAGCCAAAAACATTCAGTACTTC.

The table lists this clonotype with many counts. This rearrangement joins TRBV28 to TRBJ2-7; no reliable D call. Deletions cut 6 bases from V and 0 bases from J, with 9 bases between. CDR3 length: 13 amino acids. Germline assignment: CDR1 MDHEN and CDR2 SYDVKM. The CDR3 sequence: CASSLGHSYEQYF. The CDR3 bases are TGTGCCAGCAGCCTTGGCCACTCCTACGAGCAGTACTTC.

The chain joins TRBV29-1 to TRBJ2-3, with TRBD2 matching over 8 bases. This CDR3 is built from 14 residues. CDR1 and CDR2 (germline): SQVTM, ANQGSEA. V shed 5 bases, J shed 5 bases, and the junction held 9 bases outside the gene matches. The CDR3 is CSVRREVVGDTQYF. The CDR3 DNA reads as TGCAGCGTTAGGCGGGAGGTCGTCGGAGATACGCAGTATTTT.

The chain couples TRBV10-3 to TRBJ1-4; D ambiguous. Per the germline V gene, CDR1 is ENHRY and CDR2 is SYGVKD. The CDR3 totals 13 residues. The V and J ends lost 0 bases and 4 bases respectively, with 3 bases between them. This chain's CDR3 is CAISESSNEKLFF. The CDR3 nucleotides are TGTGCCATCAGTGAGTCGAGTAATGAAAAACTGTTTTTT.

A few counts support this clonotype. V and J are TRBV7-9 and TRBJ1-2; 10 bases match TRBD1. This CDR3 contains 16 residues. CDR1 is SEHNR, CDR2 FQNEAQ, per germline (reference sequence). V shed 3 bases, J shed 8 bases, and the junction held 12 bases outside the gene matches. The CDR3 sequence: CASSFGDRGPAWGYTF. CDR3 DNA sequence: TGTGCCAGCAGCTTTGGTGACAGGGGGCCTGCGTGGGGCTACACCTTC.